This T cell receptor (beta chain) was observed in a study of cytomegalovirus exposure and HLA in healthy donors. Produced via immunoSEQ multiplex PCR; TCRdb's table is partial and in-frame only. In the table there are some 240,000 clones, 75% to 90% of which are singletons. Regarding the study as a whole: The tendency of first-cohort TCR clusters to co-occur in the 120 or so validation repertoires was identified by a subsequent analysis. The listing of roughly 160 TCR beta chains classed them as cytomegalovirus-associated.

Concerning this clone: The antigen remains unidentified.

Germline V CDR1 and CDR2: MNHNS, SASEGT. The CDR3 loop spans 13 amino acids. Trimming took 0 bases from V and 10 from J, leaving 10 bases between them. This TCR came from a woman aged 18-35 years in good health and CMV-seronegative. The V call is TRBV6-1, the J call TRBJ1-5; D unclear. Sequencing input: PBMCs. CDR3 nucleotides: TGTGCCAGCAGTGAAGCTAGGATCAACCCCCAGCATTTT. Translating it yields CASSEARINPQHF.